What follows describes a single T cell receptor (beta chain). Clones were read by immunoSEQ multiplex PCR, and TCRdb kept only the in-frame ones, dropping some. The repertoire holds about 60,000 clones, with around 84% as singletons. The entry originates in a study of blood T cell repertoires in COVID-19. Overall study context: PBMCs, B-cell-depleted T cells, or T cells provided the cDNA or gDNA that made up the material.

This sequence was found in a man aged 65-85 years with active COVID-19. Sequencing was performed on peripheral blood.

The CDR3 protein is CASTAGERTSGAYEQYF. In nucleotides, the CDR3 is TGTGCCAGCACCGCAGGGGAAAGGACTAGCGGTGCCTACGAGCAGTACTTC. The rearrangement joins TRBV5-4 to TRBJ2-7; 10 nucleotides match TRBD2. The ends lost 6 bases at V and 2 bases at J; junction bases unmatched: 14. This CDR3 is 17 amino acids long. In germline, CDR1 is SGHNT, CDR2 YYREEE (reference sequence).